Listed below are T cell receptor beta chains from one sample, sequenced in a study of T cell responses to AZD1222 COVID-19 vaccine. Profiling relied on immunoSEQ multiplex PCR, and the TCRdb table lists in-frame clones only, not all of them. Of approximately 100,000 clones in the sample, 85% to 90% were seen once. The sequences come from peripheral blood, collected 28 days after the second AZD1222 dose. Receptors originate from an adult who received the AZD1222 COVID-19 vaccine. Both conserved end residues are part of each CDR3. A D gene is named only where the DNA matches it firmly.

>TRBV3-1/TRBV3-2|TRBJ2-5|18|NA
TGTGCCAGCAGCCAAGACTCTATCAGGGGATCTCGCCAAGAGACCCAGTACTTC
CASSQDSIRGSRQETQYF
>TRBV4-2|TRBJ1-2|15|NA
TGTGCCAGCAGCCAAGATGCACAGCGGGGCTATGGCTACACCTTC
CASSQDAQRGYGYTF
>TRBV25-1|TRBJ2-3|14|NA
TGTGCCAGCAGTGAGCTTGGCGTGGCAGATACGCAGTATTTT
CASSELGVADTQYF
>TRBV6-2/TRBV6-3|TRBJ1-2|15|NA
TGTGCCAGCAGTCGCGACCTCGGACTGAACAATGGCTACACCTTC
CASSRDLGLNNGYTF
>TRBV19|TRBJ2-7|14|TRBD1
TGTGCCAGTAGAGCACAGGGGCGGCGATACGAGCAGTACTTC
CASRAQGRRYEQYF
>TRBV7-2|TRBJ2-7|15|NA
TGTGCCAGCAGGAACACTAGGGGGGGCTCCTACGAGCAGTACTTC
CASRNTRGGSYEQYF
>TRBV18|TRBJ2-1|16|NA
TGTGCCAGCTCACCTGAGGTGGGTCTCGACTACAATGAGCAGTTCTTC
CASSPEVGLDYNEQFF
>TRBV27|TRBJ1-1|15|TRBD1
TGTGCCAGCAGTCCGGGACAGGTTTTGAACACTGAAGCTTTCTTT
CASSPGQVLNTEAFF
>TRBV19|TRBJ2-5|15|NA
TGTGCCAGTAGTATGTATTCAGAGGCCCAAGAGACCCAGTACTTC
CASSMYSEAQETQYF
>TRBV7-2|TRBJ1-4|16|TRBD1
TGTGCCAGCAGCTTACGCGGAGGGGGCTGGGGTGAAAAACTGTTTTTT
CASSLRGGGWGEKLFF
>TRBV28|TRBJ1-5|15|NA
TGTGCCAGCAGGGCTGGGGGAAGGGGCAATCAGCCCCAGCATTTT
CASRAGGRGNQPQHF
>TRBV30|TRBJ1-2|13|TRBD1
TGTGCCTGGAGTGTAGCGGGGACAGCTGGCTACACCTTC
CAWSVAGTAGYTF
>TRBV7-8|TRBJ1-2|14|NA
TGTGCCAGCAGCTTACCCGGAGGTCTCTATGGCTACACCTTC
CASSLPGGLYGYTF